Listed here are 19 T cell receptor beta chains from one sample, sequenced in a study of blood T cell repertoires in COVID-19. TCRdb keeps only in-frame clones here, not all; method: immunoSEQ multiplex PCR. The sample consists of approximately 82,000 clones, 83% of them appearing once. Sample: peripheral blood. The source is a woman aged 55-69 years with acute or convalescent COVID-19.

The V gene is TRBV6-5, the J gene TRBJ2-1; 10 nucleotides line up with TRBD2. The CDR3 is made up of 16 amino acids. The germline gives CDR1 MNHEY, CDR2 SVGAGI. J gave up 9 bases and V 4 bases, and 12 bases lay outside the gene matches. The CDR3 here is CASSSLTSGTESEQFF. The DNA for the CDR3 is TGTGCCAGCAGTTCGTTAACTAGCGGGACTGAAAGTGAGCAGTTCTTC.

This clone was detected once. The chain links TRBV3-1 (or the pseudogene TRBV3-2) to TRBJ2-3; D remains unclear. This CDR3 comprises 14 residues. With 5 bases removed from V and 8 bases from J, the gap between germline ends came to 17 bases. Germline V gives CDR1 LGHDT, CDR2 YNNKEL (reference sequence). Here the CDR3 DNA reads TGTGCCAGCAGCGCCCCTCGACGGGTGACTACGCAGTATTTT. As protein: CASSAPRRVTTQYF.

In nucleotides, the CDR3 is TGTGCCTGGAGTAACCCGGGACTAGCGCTTTACGAGCAGTACTTC. This translates into CAWSNPGLALYEQYF. This rearrangement joins TRBV30 to TRBJ2-7, with 10 bases matching TRBD2. This CDR3 spans 15 amino acids. From germline, CDR1 is GTSNPN and CDR2 SVGIG (reference sequence). The V segment lost 2 bases and the J segment 4 bases; nucleotides outside the gene matches: 8. The variable domain in full, with the rest retrieved from reference TRBV30 and TRBJ2-7, is SQTIHQWPATLVQPVGSPLSLECTVEGTSNPNLYWYRQAAGRGLQLLFYSVGIGQISSEVPQNLSASRPQDRQFILSSKKLLLSDSGFYLCAWSNPGLALYEQYFGPGTRLTVT.

The V call is TRBV7-8, the J call TRBJ2-1; 10 nucleotides agree with TRBD1. CDR1 is SGHVS, CDR2 FQNEAQ, per germline. This CDR3 contains 17 residues. Trimming at V came to 3 bases and at J to 5 bases, leaving 10 bases not matched to a gene. CDR3 nucleotide sequence: TGTGCCAGCAGCTTGGGACAGGGGCTCTTGGGCCACAATGAGCAGTTCTTC. This codes for CASSLGQGLLGHNEQFF.

This clone was picked up a small number of times. The rearrangement links TRBV19 to TRBJ2-7; D not resolved. Germline V gene sequence: CDR1 LNHDA, CDR2 SQIVND (reference sequence). V was cut by 6 bases and J by 0 bases, with 12 bases left in between. The CDR3 has 14 residues. The CDR3 is CASRIQHSSYEQYF. The CDR3 DNA reads TGTGCCAGTAGAATACAGCACAGCTCCTACGAGCAGTACTTC.

The chain carries TRBV2 and TRBJ1-6; D is unclear. The CDR3 is 14 residues long. Looked up from germline, CDR1 is SNHLY and CDR2 is FYNNEI. Deletions cut 7 bases from V and 10 bases from J, with 17 bases between. The CDR3 nucleotides are TGTGCCAGCATGGGATCGACTACGGGGTCACCCCTCCACTTT. Its translation is CASMGSTTGSPLHF.

J is TRBJ1-2 and V is TRBV19, with TRBD1 as a possible D gene (6 bases). CDR3 length: 12 residues. The V end was cut by 11 bases, the J end by 4 bases, with 14 bases between. Germline assignment: CDR1 LNHDA and CDR2 SQIVND (reference sequence). In nucleotides, the CDR3 is TGTGCCGTCAGGGGTCACATCTATGGCTACACCTTC. Translated, it gives CAVRGHIYGYTF.

J is TRBJ1-2 and V is TRBV12-3 or TRBV12-4; D unclear. This CDR3 contains 13 residues. Trimming removed 3 bases from V and 2 bases from J, with 7 bases in between. DNA of the CDR3: TGTGCCAGCAGTTTTAATGGCAACTATGGCTACACCTTC. The encoded protein is CASSFNGNYGYTF.

The CDR3 region is CASSLGDREADTQYF. CDR3 sequence (DNA): TGCGCCAGCAGCTTGGGGGACAGGGAGGCAGATACGCAGTATTTT. The V and J genes are TRBV5-1 and TRBJ2-3, with 9 bases fitting TRBD1. CDR3 length: 15 amino acids. After removal of 0 bases from V and 4 bases from J, the junction contained 3 bases not matched to a gene. CDR1 is SGHRS and CDR2 is YFSETQ in the germline V gene.

The chain carries TRBV10-3 and TRBJ2-5, with a weak D call TRBD1 (6 bases). Trimming pared 4 bases from V and 4 bases from J, leaving 16 bases between. The CDR3 has 15 residues. CDR1 is ENHRY, CDR2 SYGVKD, per germline. The CDR3 protein is CAISGRQGSGETQYF. The CDR3 region has the DNA TGTGCCATCAGTGGTCGGCAGGGGAGTGGAGAGACCCAGTACTTC.

This sequence joins TRBV7-2 and TRBJ2-7; tentatively, D is TRBD1 (6 bases). This CDR3 has 15 residues. The germline V and J ends were trimmed by 5 bases and 7 bases, with 21 bases remaining between them. Germline-derived CDR1 and CDR2 are SGHTA and FQGNSA. The CDR3 region is CASSRVVGAQGEQYF. The CDR3 DNA is TGTGCCAGCAGCCGCGTGGTGGGGGCCCAGGGAGAGCAGTACTTC.

In its sample, this clone was seen a few times. The genes are TRBV10-3 and TRBJ2-5; TRBD2 matches at 11 bases. Germline V gene sequence: CDR1 ENHRY, CDR2 SYGVKD. The CDR3 spans 17 residues. The V segment lost 4 bases and the J segment 0 bases; nucleotides outside the gene matches: 7. This CDR3 is CAISVSLAGGHQETQYF. For the CDR3, the DNA is TGTGCCATCAGTGTTTCCCTAGCGGGGGGACACCAAGAGACCCAGTACTTC.

This chain uses TRBV5-8 with TRBJ1-2, with 8 bases fitting TRBD1. This CDR3 contains 15 residues. Germline V gives CDR1 SGHTS, CDR2 YDEGEE. Trimming took 1 base from V and 8 from J; bases not matched to a gene: 10. The CDR3 sequence: CASSLSGTGFFGYTF. The CDR3 DNA reads as TGTGCCAGCAGCTTGTCCGGGACAGGCTTTTTCGGCTACACCTTC.

V is TRBV10-3 and J is TRBJ2-7, with D possibly being TRBD2 (5 bases). The CDR3 is made up of 13 amino acids. The V gene lost 3 bases and the J gene lost 9 bases, with 15 bases spanning the gap. Germline V gives CDR1 ENHRY, CDR2 SYGVKD. The CDR3 reads CAISDGPGDGQYF. CDR3 DNA: TGTGCCATCAGTGATGGCCCCGGGGATGGGCAGTACTTC.

The chain links TRBV6-2 or TRBV6-3 to TRBJ1-3; maybe TRBD1 (5 bases). The CDR3 contains 16 residues. Trimming left V 0 bases short and J 0 bases short, with 9 bases between. Germline V gives CDR1 MNHEY, CDR2 SVGEGT. For the CDR3, the DNA is TGTGCCAGCAGTTACTCAAGGGGATACTCTGGAAACACCATATATTTT. It codes for CASSYSRGYSGNTIYF.

This clone was recorded only once. The chain combines TRBV3-1 (or the pseudogene TRBV3-2) with TRBJ2-6, with 10 nucleotides matching TRBD2. Trimming cost V 2 bases and J 4 bases; bases outside gene matches: 8. The CDR3 is made up of 18 amino acids. Per the germline V gene, CDR1 is LGHDT and CDR2 is YNNKEL (reference sequence). CDR3 region: CASSQSLAGANGANVLTF. The CDR3 DNA is TGTGCCAGCAGCCAAAGCCTAGCGGGAGCTAACGGGGCCAACGTCCTGACTTTC.

The genes are TRBV27 and TRBJ1-6, with a possible D match to TRBD1 (5 bases). The length of the CDR3 is 14 residues. Germline values: CDR1 MNHEY, CDR2 SMNVEV (reference sequence). Trimming shortened V by 3 bases and J by 5 bases, and 8 bases separated the two germline ends. The DNA of the CDR3 is TGTGCCAGCAGTTTGTGGGGGGATAATTCACCCCTCCACTTT. Its protein is CASSLWGDNSPLHF.

J is TRBJ2-1 and V is TRBV11-3; TRBD2 matches 10 bases. Germline CDR1 is SGHNT and CDR2 is YENEEA. This CDR3 has 16 amino acids. J was trimmed by 2 bases and V by 1 base; bases with no gene match: 2. The CDR3, as DNA: TGTGCCAGCAGCTTAGTAGCGGGAGGTGCCTACAATGAGCAGTTCTTC. Translating it yields CASSLVAGGAYNEQFF.

The chain combines TRBV5-4 with TRBJ1-3, with TRBD1 identical over 9 bases. CDR3 length equals 17 residues. Germline V gives CDR1 SGHNT, CDR2 YYREEE (reference sequence). Trimming at V came to 1 base and at J to 0 bases, leaving 5 bases not matched to a gene. CDR3 nucleotide sequence: TGTGCCAGCAGCTTGCAACAGGGGGCCTACTCTGGAAACACCATATATTTT. Protein sequence: CASSLQQGAYSGNTIYF.